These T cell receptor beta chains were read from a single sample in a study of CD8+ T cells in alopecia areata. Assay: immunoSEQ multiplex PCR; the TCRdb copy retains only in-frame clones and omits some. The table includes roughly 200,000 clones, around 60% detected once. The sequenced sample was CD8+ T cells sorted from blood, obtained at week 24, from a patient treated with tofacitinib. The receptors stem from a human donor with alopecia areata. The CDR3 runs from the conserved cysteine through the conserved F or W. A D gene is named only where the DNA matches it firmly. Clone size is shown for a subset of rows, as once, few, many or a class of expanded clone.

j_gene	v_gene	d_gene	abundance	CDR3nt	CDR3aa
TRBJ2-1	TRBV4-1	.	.	TGCGCCAGCAGCCATCCAAAAACTAGCTCCTACAATGAGCAGTTCTTC	CASSHPKTSSYNEQFF
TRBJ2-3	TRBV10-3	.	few	TGTGCCATCAGTGAAGGGGCTTCGGTAACAGATACGCAGTATTTT	CAISEGASVTDTQYF
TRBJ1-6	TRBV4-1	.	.	TGCGCCAGCAGCCAAGGTCCAAGCTCCTATAATTCACCCCTCCACTTT	CASSQGPSSYNSPLHF
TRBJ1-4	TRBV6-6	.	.	TGTGCCAGCAGATTACAGAAAACTAATGAAAAACTGTTTTTT	CASRLQKTNEKLFF
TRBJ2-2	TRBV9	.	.	TGTGCCAGCAGCGTAGTATCGAACACCGGGGAGCTGTTTTTT	CASSVVSNTGELFF
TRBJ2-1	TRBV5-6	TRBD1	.	TGTGCCAGCAGCATAGGGACAGGCCAGGCCTACAATGAGCAGTTCTTC	CASSIGTGQAYNEQFF
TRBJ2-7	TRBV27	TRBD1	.	TGTGCCAGCAGTGGTAGGACAGGGAAGGCCTACGAGCAGTACTTC	CASSGRTGKAYEQYF
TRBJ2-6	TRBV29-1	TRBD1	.	TGCAGCGTTGTTCAGGGGGCTGGGGCCAACGTCCTGACTTTC	CSVVQGAGANVLTF
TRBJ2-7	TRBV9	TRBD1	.	TGTGCCAGCAGCACCGGGACAGACCCCTACTACGAGCAGTACTTC	CASSTGTDPYYEQYF
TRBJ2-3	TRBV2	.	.	TGTGCCAGCAGTGAGGGTTCCGCGAGCACAGATACGCAGTATTTT	CASSEGSASTDTQYF
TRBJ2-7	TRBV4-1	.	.	TGCGCCAGCAGCCCCGCGACTAGACCCCAATCCTACGAGCAGTACTTC	CASSPATRPQSYEQYF
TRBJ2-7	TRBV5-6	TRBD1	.	TGTGCCAGCAGCTCGCCGGGACAGGGGGCCTACGAGCAGTACTTC	CASSSPGQGAYEQYF
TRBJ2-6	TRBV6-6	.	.	TGTGCCAGCAGTCTACCAGAGGCCAACGTCCTGACTTTC	CASSLPEANVLTF
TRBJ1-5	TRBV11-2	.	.	TGTGCCAGCAGCTTAGATCGGACACAAAATAGCAATCAGCCCCAGCATTTT	CASSLDRTQNSNQPQHF
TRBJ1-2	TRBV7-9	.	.	TGTGCCACCAAGACCAACTATGGCTACACCTTC	CATKTNYGYTF
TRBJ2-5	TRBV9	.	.	TGTGCCAGCAGCGCGCGGGACACCCAAGAGACCCAGTACTTC	CASSARDTQETQYF
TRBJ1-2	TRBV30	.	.	TGTGCCTGGAAACCATCCGACAGAAATTACTATGGCTACACCTTC	CAWKPSDRNYYGYTF